This T cell receptor (beta chain) was identified in a study of liver allograft versus peripheral blood T cells. Study in general: Blood and transplanted-liver T cell receptor repertoires from recipients were compared. Notes on the study in general: Intragraft T cell receptor repertoires of liver allografts were reportedly distinct from those in peripheral blood.

By share, this clonotype counts as medium-sized. What it recognizes is unknown. V lost 5 bases to trimming and J lost 3 bases, with 15 bases between them. The germline V gene has CDR1 SGHDT and CDR2 YYEEEE. The CDR3 runs to 14 residues. MiXCR was run by TCRdb on the reads, yielding one entry per CDR3 protein. The sample carries more than 3,500 distinct CDR3 sequences, 20% to 25% recorded once. This TCR came from a human patient who had a liver transplant. Some of the T cells might come from the graft donor. This rearrangement joins TRBV5-6 to TRBJ2-7, with D perhaps given as TRBD1 or TRBD2 (6 bases each). The CDR3, as DNA: TGTGCCAGCAGACAAAGGGGGGTGGACTACGAGCAGTACTTC. Encoded protein: CASRQRGVDYEQYF.